The rows below give T cell receptor beta chains drawn from one sample of a study of OX40 agonist ivuxolimab in advanced cancers. Profiling relied on immunoSEQ multiplex PCR, and the TCRdb table lists in-frame clones only, not all of them. The table has some 94,000 clones, 92% seen once. The source was CD4+ or CD8+ T cells sorted from blood, collected in a trial of the OX40 agonist ivuxolimab. The receptor source for this set is an adult with an advanced solid tumor such as melanoma, head and neck, liver or kidney cancer. Each CDR3 is given with its conserved first and last residue. D genes are given only for firm matches. Some rows have no size entry. The others give once, few or many, or a class for an expanded clone.

-	TRBJ2-7	-	TRBV29-1	TGCAGCGTTGAAGACGAGGGAAGCTCCTACGAGCAGTACTTC	CSVEDEGSSYEQYF
once	TRBJ2-7	-	TRBV14	TGTGCCAGCAGCCAACGTGCCGGGACCTACGAGCAGTACTTC	CASSQRAGTYEQYF
-	TRBJ2-7	-	TRBV7-6	TGTGCCAGCAGCCCCGAGGGGCCCCTCTTTTACGAGCAGTACTTC	CASSPEGPLFYEQYF
-	TRBJ2-1	-	TRBV6-5	TGTGCCAGCAGTTACTCGAGCCTCAAACCCCATGAGCAGTTCTTC	CASSYSSLKPHEQFF
-	TRBJ1-2	-	TRBV19	TGTGCCAGTAACCATCCAGGGAACTATGGCTACACCTTC	CASNHPGNYGYTF
-	TRBJ2-7	-	TRBV27	TGTGCCAGCAGTTTCAGCGGGCCTACCTACGAGCAGTACTTC	CASSFSGPTYEQYF
-	TRBJ2-1	-	TRBV11-3	TGTGCCAGCAGCTTCAGCGGGTCCGACAATGAGCAGTTCTTC	CASSFSGSDNEQFF
-	TRBJ1-2	-	TRBV6-1	TGTGCCAGCAGTGAAGGTGAGGGGACACACTATGGCTACACCTTC	CASSEGEGTHYGYTF
-	TRBJ1-2	-	TRBV7-6	TGTGCCAGCAGCTTACCCGGGGCCACTCCGATCTATGGCTACACCTTC	CASSLPGATPIYGYTF
-	TRBJ1-1	-	TRBV6-5	TGTGCCAGCAGTGCGGGGAGCACTGAAGCTTTCTTT	CASSAGSTEAFF
-	TRBJ2-3	TRBD2	TRBV10-2	TGCGCCAGCAGTGAGACGGGAGGGACCGGAGATACGCAGTATTTT	CASSETGGTGDTQYF
-	TRBJ2-2	-	TRBV7-9	TGTGCCAGCAGCTTAGGAGGGGCCGGGGAGCTGTTTTTT	CASSLGGAGELFF
-	TRBJ2-5	TRBD1	TRBV6-5	TGTGCCAGCCAGGGGACAGGGGGCAAGGGAGAGACCCAGTACTTC	CASQGTGGKGETQYF
few	TRBJ1-2	TRBD1	TRBV27	TGTGCCAGCAGCCAAACCAGGGGGGGCTATGGCTACACCTTC	CASSQTRGGYGYTF
-	TRBJ2-3	-	TRBV27	TGTGCCAGCAGTTTCATGGGGACAGATACGCAGTATTTT	CASSFMGTDTQYF
-	TRBJ1-4	TRBD1	TRBV27	TGTGCCAGCAGTTCCCGCCCGACAGGGTTTACTGAAAAACTGTTTTTT	CASSSRPTGFTEKLFF
-	TRBJ2-1	-	TRBV11-2	TGTGCCAGCAGCTTAACTTCCTACAATGAGCAGTTCTTC	CASSLTSYNEQFF
-	TRBJ2-7	-	TRBV5-1	TGCGCCAGCAGCTTAGTTTGGGGCAGTCCCTACGAGCAGTACTTC	CASSLVWGSPYEQYF
-	TRBJ2-1	TRBD2	TRBV4-1	TGCGCCAGCAGCCAAGAGCATGCTAGCGGGAGTAATTACAATGAGCAGTTCTTC	CASSQEHASGSNYNEQFF
-	TRBJ2-7	-	TRBV27	TGTGCCAGCAGTTCAGGGCCCGCCTACGAGCAGTACTTC	CASSSGPAYEQYF
few	TRBJ1-1	-	TRBV5-1	TGCGCCAGCAGGGACATCACTGAAGCTTTCTTT	CASRDITEAFF
-	TRBJ2-5	-	TRBV5-1	TGCGCCAGCAGCCCCGACTTGTCGGAGACCCAGTACTTC	CASSPDLSETQYF
-	TRBJ2-5	TRBD1	TRBV27	TGTGCCAGCAGTTTCTTATGGACAGGGGATTTTGAGACCCAGTACTTC	CASSFLWTGDFETQYF
once	TRBJ2-5	TRBD2	TRBV9	TGTGCCAGCAGCGTAGAAGGTAGCGGGAGTGGAGAGACCCAGTACTTC	CASSVEGSGSGETQYF
-	TRBJ2-1	-	TRBV10-1	TGCGCCAGCAGTGAAAGGGGGGAGGGCCGGAATGAGCAGTTCTTC	CASSERGEGRNEQFF
-	TRBJ2-2	TRBD2	TRBV15	TGTGCCACCAGCGGGGGGGATGGCACCGGGGAGCTGTTTTTT	CATSGGDGTGELFF
-	TRBJ2-2	-	TRBV7-9	TGTGCCAGCAGCTACATTCGGACAGCAAACACCGGGGAGCTGTTTTTT	CASSYIRTANTGELFF
-	TRBJ1-1	-	TRBV30	TGTGCCTGGAGTGTAGGGCAATTGAACACTGAAGCTTTCTTT	CAWSVGQLNTEAFF